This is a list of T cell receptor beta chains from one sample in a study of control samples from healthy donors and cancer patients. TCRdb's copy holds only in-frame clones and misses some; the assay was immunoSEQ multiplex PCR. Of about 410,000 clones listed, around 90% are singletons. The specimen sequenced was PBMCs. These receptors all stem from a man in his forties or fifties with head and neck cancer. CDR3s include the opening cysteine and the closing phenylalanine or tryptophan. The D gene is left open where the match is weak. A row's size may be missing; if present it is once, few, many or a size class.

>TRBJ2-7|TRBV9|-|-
CASSVGEVSYEQYF
TGTGCCAGCAGCGTAGGAGAGGTATCCTACGAGCAGTACTTC
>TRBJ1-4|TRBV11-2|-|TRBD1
CASSLDRSEKLFF
TGTGCCAGCAGTCTGGACAGGTCTGAAAAACTGTTTTTT
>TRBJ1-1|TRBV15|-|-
CATSQDRTNTEAFF
TGTGCCACCAGCCAGGATCGGACGAACACTGAAGCTTTCTTT
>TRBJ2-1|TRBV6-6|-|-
CASSYSTGKQFF
TGTGCCAGCAGTTACTCAACAGGGAAGCAGTTCTTC
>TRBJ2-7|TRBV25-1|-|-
CASSESGFAYEQYF
TGTGCCAGCAGTGAATCGGGGTTTGCCTACGAGCAGTACTTC
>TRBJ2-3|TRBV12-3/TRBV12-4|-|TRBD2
CASSWGLAVRYF
TGTGCCAGCAGCTGGGGCCTAGCGGTTAGGTATTTT
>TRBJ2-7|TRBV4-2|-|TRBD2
CASSQGLAALVEQYF
TGTGCCAGCAGCCAAGGACTAGCGGCATTGGTCGAGCAGTACTTC
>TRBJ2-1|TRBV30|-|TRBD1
CAGGDRGYGEQFF
TGTGCCGGGGGTGACAGGGGATATGGTGAGCAGTTCTTC
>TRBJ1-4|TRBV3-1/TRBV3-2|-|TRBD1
CASRNRGSNEKLFF
TGTGCCAGCAGGAACAGGGGATCTAATGAAAAACTGTTTTTT
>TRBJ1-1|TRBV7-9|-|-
CARSGDMVNTEAFF
TGTGCCAGGTCAGGGGATATGGTGAACACTGAAGCTTTCTTT
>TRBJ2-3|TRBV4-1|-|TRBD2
CASSQEAGLTQYF
TGCGCCAGCAGCCAAGAAGCGGGGCTTACGCAGTATTTT
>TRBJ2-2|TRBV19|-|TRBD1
CASSIDTGGWNTGELFF
TGTGCCAGTAGTATAGATACAGGGGGTTGGAACACCGGGGAGCTGTTTTTT
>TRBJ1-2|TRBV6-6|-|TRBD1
CASSLTGNRGAGYGYTF
TGTGCCAGCAGTCTTACGGGGAACAGGGGCGCCGGCTATGGCTACACCTTC
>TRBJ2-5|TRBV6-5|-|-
CASSYSRVGETQYF
TGTGCCAGCAGTTACTCCAGGGTAGGAGAGACCCAGTACTTC
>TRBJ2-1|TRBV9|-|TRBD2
CASSVGGLAGRVGEQFF
TGTGCCAGCAGCGTAGGTGGACTAGCGGGAAGGGTGGGTGAGCAGTTCTTC
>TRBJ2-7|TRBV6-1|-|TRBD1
CASSDRGKYEQYF
TGTGCCAGCAGTGACAGGGGGAAGTACGAGCAGTACTTC
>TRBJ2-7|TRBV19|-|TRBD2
CASSIGLARIYEQYF
TGTGCCAGTAGTATAGGACTAGCAAGGATTTACGAGCAGTACTTC
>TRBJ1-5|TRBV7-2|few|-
CASSLGGLSNQPQHF
TGTGCCAGCAGCCTCGGGGGGCTTAGCAATCAGCCCCAGCATTTT
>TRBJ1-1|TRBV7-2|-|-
CASSLAQGDTEAFF
TGTGCCAGCAGCTTAGCACAGGGAGACACTGAAGCTTTCTTT
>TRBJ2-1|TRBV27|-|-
CATTGSRYNEQFF
TGTGCCACTACCGGGTCCCGGTACAATGAGCAGTTCTTC
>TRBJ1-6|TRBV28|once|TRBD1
CASSWGQGASPLHF
TGTGCCAGCAGTTGGGGACAGGGGGCGTCACCCCTCCACTTT
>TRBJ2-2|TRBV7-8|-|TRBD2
CASSHPSGGEITGELFF
TGTGCCAGCAGTCACCCTAGCGGGGGGGAAATCACCGGGGAGCTGTTTTTT
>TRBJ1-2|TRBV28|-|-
CASSFRTVTHGYTF
TGTGCCAGCAGTTTCCGGACAGTCACTCATGGCTACACCTTC
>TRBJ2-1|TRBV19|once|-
CASSVPPYNEQFF
TGTGCCAGTAGCGTCCCACCCTACAATGAGCAGTTCTTC
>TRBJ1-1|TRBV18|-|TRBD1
CASSPRQGPFLEAFF
TGTGCCAGCTCACCCCGACAGGGCCCCTTCCTTGAAGCTTTCTTT
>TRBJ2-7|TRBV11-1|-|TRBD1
CASSLRTGSYEQYF
TGTGCCAGCAGCTTGCGGACAGGCTCCTACGAGCAGTACTTC
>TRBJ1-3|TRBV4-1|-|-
CASSQDYGRFSGNTIYF
TGCGCCAGCAGCCAAGACTATGGGCGGTTTTCTGGAAACACCATATATTTT
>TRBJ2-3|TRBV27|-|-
CASARPSGTDTQYF
TGTGCCAGCGCCCGTCCCTCGGGCACAGATACGCAGTATTTT
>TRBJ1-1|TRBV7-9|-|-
CASSSNTVNTEAFF
TGTGCCAGCAGCTCCAATACAGTGAACACTGAAGCTTTCTTT
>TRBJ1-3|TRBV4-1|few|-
CASSQDRFSGNTIYF
TGCGCCAGCAGCCAAGACCGATTCTCTGGAAACACCATATATTTT
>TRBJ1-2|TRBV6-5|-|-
CASSPTFGYGYTF
TGTGCCAGCAGTCCCACTTTCGGGTATGGCTACACCTTC
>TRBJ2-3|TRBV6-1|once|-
CASSEVPLVASTDTQYF
TGTGCCAGCAGTGAAGTTCCCCTGGTCGCCAGCACAGATACGCAGTATTTT
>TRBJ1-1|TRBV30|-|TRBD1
CALWDRPITEAFF
TGTGCCTTGTGGGACAGACCTATCACTGAAGCTTTCTTT
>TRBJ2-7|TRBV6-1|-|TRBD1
CASSEGQGGSYEQYF
TGTGCCAGCAGTGAGGGACAGGGAGGCTCCTACGAGCAGTACTTC
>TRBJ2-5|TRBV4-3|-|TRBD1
CASSWDRGAQETQYF
TGCGCCAGCAGCTGGGACAGGGGGGCCCAAGAGACCCAGTACTTC
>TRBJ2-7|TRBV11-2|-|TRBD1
CASSLGSGGRGSYEQYF
TGTGCCAGCAGCTTAGGGAGTGGGGGCAGGGGGAGCTACGAGCAGTACTTC
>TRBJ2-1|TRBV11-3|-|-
CASSLEGRHGEQFF
TGTGCCAGCAGCTTAGAGGGACGCCACGGAGAGCAGTTCTTC
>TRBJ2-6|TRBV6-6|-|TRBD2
CASLGGENVLTF
TGTGCCAGCCTTGGGGGGGAAAACGTCCTGACTTTC
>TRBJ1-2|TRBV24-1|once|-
CATSDRTKSNYGYTF
TGTGCCACCAGTGACCGGACTAAGTCTAACTATGGCTACACCTTC
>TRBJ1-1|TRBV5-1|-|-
CASSLEGVAEAFF
TGCGCCAGCAGCCTGGAGGGGGTAGCTGAAGCTTTCTTT
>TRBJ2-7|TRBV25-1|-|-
CASSKSLGDTDEQYF
TGTGCCAGCAGCAAGTCACTAGGGGATACAGACGAGCAGTACTTC
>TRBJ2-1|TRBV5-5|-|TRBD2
CASSPFISGREQFF
TGTGCCAGCAGCCCGTTTATAAGCGGGAGAGAGCAGTTCTTC
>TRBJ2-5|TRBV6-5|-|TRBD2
CASRFGGGGSETQYF
TGTGCCAGCAGATTTGGGGGGGGAGGTTCGGAGACCCAGTACTTC
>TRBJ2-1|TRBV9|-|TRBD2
CASGALGLAVNEQFF
TGTGCCAGCGGCGCCCTTGGACTAGCGGTCAATGAGCAGTTCTTC
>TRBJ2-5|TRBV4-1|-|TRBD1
CASSQAGTGPEETQYF
TGCGCCAGCAGCCAAGCCGGGACAGGTCCAGAAGAGACCCAGTACTTC
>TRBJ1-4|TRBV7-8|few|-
CASSLEGREGEKLFF
TGTGCCAGCAGCCTCGAGGGCAGGGAGGGTGAAAAACTGTTTTTT
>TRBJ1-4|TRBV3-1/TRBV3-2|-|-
CASSPQGIGTNEKLFF
TGTGCCAGCAGCCCGCAGGGAATCGGAACTAATGAAAAACTGTTTTTT
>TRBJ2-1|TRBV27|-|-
CASSSGYNEQFF
TGTGCCAGCAGTTCTGGGTACAATGAGCAGTTCTTC
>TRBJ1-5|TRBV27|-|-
CASSTLMGSPLQPQHF
TGTGCCAGCAGTACCCTCATGGGAAGCCCGCTTCAGCCCCAGCATTTT
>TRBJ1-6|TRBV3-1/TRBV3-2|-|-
CASSFPGRQAPLHF
TGTGCCAGCAGCTTCCCAGGGAGACAAGCACCCCTCCACTTT